This T cell receptor beta chain was retrieved from a study of T-cell reconstitution after alpha-beta-depleted transplantation in children. This clonotype was counted many times. A library of TCRbeta sequences, prepared with unique molecular identifiers, was generated. TCRdb itself ran the PCR reads through MiXCR, one entry per CDR3 protein. This repertoire shows 150,000 to 250,000 distinct CDR3 sequences, 13% to 15% found once; its top ten account for less than 15%. This specimen consisted of PBMCs from the stem cell graft donor, obtained from the stem cell graft. This clonotype was sampled from a human donor who donated a stem cell graft to a child with acute lymphoblastic leukemia.

The CDR3 DNA is TGTGCCAGCAGTTTAGGAGGGAGCGGCAATCAGCCCCAGCATTTT. Its protein product is CASSLGGSGNQPQHF. The chain is built from TRBV12-3 or TRBV12-4 and TRBJ1-5, with D unclear. Trimming cost V 1 base and J 2 bases, with 9 bases left between them. The CDR3 is 15 residues long.